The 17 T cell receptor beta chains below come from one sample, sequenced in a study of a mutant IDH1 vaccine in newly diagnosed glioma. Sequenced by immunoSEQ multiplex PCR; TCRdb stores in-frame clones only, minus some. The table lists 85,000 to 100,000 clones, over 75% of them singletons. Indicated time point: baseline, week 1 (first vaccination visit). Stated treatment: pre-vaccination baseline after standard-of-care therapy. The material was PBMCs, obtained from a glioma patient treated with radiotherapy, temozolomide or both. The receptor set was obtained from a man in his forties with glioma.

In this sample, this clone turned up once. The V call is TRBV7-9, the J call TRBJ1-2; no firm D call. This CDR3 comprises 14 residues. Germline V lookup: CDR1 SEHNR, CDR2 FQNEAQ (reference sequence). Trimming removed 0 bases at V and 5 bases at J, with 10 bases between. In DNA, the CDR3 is TGTGCCAGCAGCTTAGCCGCGGGCGGGTATGGCTACACCTTC. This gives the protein CASSLAAGGYGYTF. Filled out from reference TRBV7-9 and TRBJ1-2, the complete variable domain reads DTGVSQNPRHKITKRGQNVTFRCDPISEHNRLYWYRQTLGQGPEFLTYFQNEAQLEKSRLLSDRFSAERPKGSFSTLEIQRTEQGDSAMYLCASSLAAGGYGYTFGSGTRLTVV.

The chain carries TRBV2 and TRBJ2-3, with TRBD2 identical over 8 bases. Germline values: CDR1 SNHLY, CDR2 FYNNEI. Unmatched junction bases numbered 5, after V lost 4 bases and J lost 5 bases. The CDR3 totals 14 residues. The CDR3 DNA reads TGTGCCAGCAGTGTGACTAGCGCGCAAGATACGCAGTATTTT. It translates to CASSVTSAQDTQYF.

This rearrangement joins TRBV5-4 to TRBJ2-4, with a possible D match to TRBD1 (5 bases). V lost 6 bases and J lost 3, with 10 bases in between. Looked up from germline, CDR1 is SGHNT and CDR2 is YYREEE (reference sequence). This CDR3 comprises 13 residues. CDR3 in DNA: TGTGCCAGCACCATTGACAGCAAAAACATTCAGTACTTC. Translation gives CASTIDSKNIQYF.

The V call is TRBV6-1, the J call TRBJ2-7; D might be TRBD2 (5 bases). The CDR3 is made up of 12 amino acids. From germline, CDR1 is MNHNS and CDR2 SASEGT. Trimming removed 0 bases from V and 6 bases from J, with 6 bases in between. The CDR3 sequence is CASSEAAGEQYF. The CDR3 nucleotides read TGTGCCAGCAGTGAAGCGGCGGGCGAGCAGTACTTC.

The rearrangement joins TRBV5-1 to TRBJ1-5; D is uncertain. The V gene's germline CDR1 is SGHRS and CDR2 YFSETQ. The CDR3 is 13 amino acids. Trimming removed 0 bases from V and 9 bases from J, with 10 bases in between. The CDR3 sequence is CASSLVGGRPQHF. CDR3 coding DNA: TGCGCCAGCAGCTTGGTTGGCGGTCGGCCCCAGCATTTT.

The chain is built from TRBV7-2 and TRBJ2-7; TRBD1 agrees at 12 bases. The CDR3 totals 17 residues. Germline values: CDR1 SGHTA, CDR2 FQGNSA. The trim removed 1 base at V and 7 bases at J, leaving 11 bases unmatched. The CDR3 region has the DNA TGTGCCAGCAGCTTAGGTGTCGGGACAGGGGGCCGTGGGGAGCAGTACTTC. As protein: CASSLGVGTGGRGEQYF.

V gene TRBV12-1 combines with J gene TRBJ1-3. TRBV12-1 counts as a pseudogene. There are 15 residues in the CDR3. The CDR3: CASSFRVFCGNTIYF. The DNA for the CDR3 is TGTGCCAGCAGCTTTCGCGTCTTCTGTGGAAACACCATATATTTT.

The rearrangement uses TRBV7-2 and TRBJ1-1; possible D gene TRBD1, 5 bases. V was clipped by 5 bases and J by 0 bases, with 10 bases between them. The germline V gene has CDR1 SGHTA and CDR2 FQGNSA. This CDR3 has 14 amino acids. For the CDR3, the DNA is TGTGCCAGCAGCGCCGGGGGGTTGAACACTGAAGCTTTCTTT. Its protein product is CASSAGGLNTEAFF.

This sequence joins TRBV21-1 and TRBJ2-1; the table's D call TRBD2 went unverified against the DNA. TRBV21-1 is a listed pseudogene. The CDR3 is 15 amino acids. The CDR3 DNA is TGTGCCAGCAGCCCCCTCGGGGAGCGTTACAATGAGCAGTTCTTC. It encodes CASSPLGERYNEQFF.

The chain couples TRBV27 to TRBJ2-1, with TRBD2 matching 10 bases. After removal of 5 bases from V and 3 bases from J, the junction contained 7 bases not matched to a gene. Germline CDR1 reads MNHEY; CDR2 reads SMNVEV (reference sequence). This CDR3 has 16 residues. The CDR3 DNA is TGTGCCAGCAGTCCTCTTGCTAGCGGGGGCTACAATGAGCAGTTCTTC. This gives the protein CASSPLASGGYNEQFF.

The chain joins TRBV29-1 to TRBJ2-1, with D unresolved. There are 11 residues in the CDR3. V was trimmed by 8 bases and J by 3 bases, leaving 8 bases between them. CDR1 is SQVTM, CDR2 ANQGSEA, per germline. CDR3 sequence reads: CSPRSYNEQFF. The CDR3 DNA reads TGCAGCCCAAGAAGCTACAATGAGCAGTTCTTC.

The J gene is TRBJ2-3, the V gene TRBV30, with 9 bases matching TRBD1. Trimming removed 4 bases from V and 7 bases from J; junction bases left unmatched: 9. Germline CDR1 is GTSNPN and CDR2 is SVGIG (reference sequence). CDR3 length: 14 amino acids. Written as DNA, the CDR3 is TGTGCCTGGACGCCGGGACAGGGAGGATATACGCAGTATTTT. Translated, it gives CAWTPGQGGYTQYF. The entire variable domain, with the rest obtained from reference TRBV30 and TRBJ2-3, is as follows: SQTIHQWPATLVQPVGSPLSLECTVEGTSNPNLYWYRQAAGRGLQLLFYSVGIGQISSEVPQNLSASRPQDRQFILSSKKLLLSDSGFYLCAWTPGQGGYTQYFGPGTRLTVL.

CDR3 loop: CASSQGAGQGGYTF. The CDR3 DNA follows: TGCGCCAGCAGCCAAGGGGCAGGTCAGGGGGGCTACACCTTC. The chain has TRBV4-3 and TRBJ1-2; possibly TRBD1 for D (6 bases). Trimming pared 1 base from V and 8 bases from J, leaving 14 bases between. This CDR3 contains 14 residues. The germline V gene has CDR1 LGHNA and CDR2 YSLEER.

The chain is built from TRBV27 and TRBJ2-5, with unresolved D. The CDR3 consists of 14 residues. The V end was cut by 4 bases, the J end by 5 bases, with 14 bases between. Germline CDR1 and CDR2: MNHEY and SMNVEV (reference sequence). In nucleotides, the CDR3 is TGTGCCAGCAGTTCCGCCCCGAGAACGGAGACCCAGTACTTC. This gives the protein CASSSAPRTETQYF.

In nucleotides, the CDR3 is TGTGCCAGCAGCTTAGATCCTGGCACCCCCTACGAGCAGTACTTC. This encodes CASSLDPGTPYEQYF. The J gene is TRBJ2-7, the V gene TRBV11-2, with D unclear. V was shortened by 0 bases and J by 2 bases, with 11 bases between the two germline ends. The CDR3 covers 15 residues. Germline V gene sequence: CDR1 SGHAT, CDR2 FQNNGV.

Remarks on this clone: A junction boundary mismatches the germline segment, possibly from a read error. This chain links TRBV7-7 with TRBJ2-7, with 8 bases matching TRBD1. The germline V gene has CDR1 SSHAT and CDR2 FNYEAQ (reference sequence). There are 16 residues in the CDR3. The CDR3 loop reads CASSLDGTAGTGEQYF. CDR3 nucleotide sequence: TGTGCTAGCAGCTTAGACGGGACCGCCGGGACAGGCGAGCAGTACTTC.

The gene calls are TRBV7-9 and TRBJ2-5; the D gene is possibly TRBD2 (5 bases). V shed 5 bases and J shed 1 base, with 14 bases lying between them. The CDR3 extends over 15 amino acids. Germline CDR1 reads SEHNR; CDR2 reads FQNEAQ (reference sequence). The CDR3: CASSPRGLLQETQYF. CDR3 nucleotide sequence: TGTGCCAGCAGCCCGAGAGGGCTACTCCAAGAGACCCAGTACTTC.